This TCR beta chain was observed in a study of blood T cells in healthy people across ages. Next came a second PCR, run for about 6 to 12 cycles, which used a sample-barcoded 5' primer along with a J-beta primer mix. Unique molecular identifiers of 12 random nucleotides labeled each cDNA. TCRdb analysed the 5' RACE reads with MiXCR anew, one entry per CDR3 protein. Altogether around 700,000 distinct CDR3 sequences are present, about 25% being singletons, with the ten largest covering around 9.2%. This CDR3 comprises 14 residues. In germline, CDR1 is MGHDK, CDR2 SYGVNS. V shed 10 bases and J 4 bases; nucleotides not matched to a gene: 12. This sample was also put to use in a study of T cells of mothers and their children.

This TCR was recovered from a boy under 18 in good health. Sequences were obtained from blood. The V and J genes are TRBV25-1 and TRBJ1-2; 7 bases are a match to TRBD1. As DNA, the CDR3 is TGTGCCAACGACACAGGGGCGGTGGCCTATGGCTACACCTTC. It specifies CANDTGAVAYGYTF.